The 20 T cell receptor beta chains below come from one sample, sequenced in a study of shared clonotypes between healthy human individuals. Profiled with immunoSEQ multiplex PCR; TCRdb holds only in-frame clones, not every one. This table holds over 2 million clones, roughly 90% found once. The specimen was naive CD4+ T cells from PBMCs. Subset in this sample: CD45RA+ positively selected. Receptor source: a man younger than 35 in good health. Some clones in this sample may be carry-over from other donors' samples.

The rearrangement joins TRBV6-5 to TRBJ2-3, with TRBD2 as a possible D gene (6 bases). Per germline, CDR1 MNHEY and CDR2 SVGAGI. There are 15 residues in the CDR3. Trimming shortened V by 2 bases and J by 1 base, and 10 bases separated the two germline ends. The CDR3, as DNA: TGTGCCAGCAGTTACGGAGCGGGCCGCACAGATACGCAGTATTTT. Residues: CASSYGAGRTDTQYF.

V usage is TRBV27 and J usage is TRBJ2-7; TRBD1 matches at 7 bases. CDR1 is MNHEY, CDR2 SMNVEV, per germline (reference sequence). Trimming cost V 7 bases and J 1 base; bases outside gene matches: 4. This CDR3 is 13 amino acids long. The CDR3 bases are TGTGCCAGCACCGGGACAGCTTCCTACGAGCAGTACTTC. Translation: CASTGTASYEQYF.

CDR3 DNA sequence: TGTGCCAGCAGCCGGGGTGGCACAGATACGCAGTATTTT. Translated: CASSRGGTDTQYF. This chain links TRBV7-6 with TRBJ2-3; D may be TRBD2 (5 bases). This CDR3 is 13 amino acids long. Germline-derived CDR1 and CDR2 are SGHVS and FNYEAQ. V was pared by 5 bases and J by 1 base, with 7 bases between.

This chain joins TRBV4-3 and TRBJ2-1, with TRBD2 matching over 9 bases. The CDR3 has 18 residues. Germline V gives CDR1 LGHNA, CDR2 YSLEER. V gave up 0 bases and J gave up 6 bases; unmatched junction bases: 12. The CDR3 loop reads CASSQDLSRAGGSNEQFF. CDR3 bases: TGCGCCAGCAGCCAAGATCTTTCGAGAGCGGGGGGTTCCAATGAGCAGTTCTTC.

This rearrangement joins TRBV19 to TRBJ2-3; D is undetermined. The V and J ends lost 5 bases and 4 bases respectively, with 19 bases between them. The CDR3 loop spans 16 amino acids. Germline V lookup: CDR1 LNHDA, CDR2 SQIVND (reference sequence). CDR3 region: CASSPDGRDGPDTQYF. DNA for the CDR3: TGTGCCAGTAGTCCCGACGGGCGAGACGGTCCAGATACGCAGTATTTT.

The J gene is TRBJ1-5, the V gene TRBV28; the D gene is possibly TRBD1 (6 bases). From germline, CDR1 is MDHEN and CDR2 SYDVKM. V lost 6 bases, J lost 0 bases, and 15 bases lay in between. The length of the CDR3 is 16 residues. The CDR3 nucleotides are TGTGCCAGCAGCCCGGGGACAATGTATAGCAATCAGCCCCAGCATTTT. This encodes CASSPGTMYSNQPQHF.

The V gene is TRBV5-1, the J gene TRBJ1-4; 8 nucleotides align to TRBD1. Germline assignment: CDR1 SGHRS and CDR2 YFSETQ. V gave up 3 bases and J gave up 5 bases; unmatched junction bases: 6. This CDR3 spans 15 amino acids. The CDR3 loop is CASSSAGQGNEKLFF. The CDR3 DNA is TGCGCCAGCAGCTCCGCCGGACAGGGAAATGAAAAACTGTTTTTT.

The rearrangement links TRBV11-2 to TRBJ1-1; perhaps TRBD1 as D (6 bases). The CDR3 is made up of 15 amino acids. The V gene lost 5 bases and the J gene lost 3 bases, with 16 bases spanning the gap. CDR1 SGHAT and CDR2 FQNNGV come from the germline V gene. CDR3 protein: CASSPTAGAYTEAFF. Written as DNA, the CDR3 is TGTGCCAGCAGCCCCACGGCAGGGGCCTACACTGAAGCTTTCTTT.

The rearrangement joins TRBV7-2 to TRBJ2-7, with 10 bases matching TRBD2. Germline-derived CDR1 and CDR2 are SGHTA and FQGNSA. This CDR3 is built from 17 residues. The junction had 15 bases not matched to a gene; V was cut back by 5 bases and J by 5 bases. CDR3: CASSVRTSGGPSNEQYF. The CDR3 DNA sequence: TGTGCCAGCAGCGTACGGACTAGCGGAGGGCCCTCTAACGAGCAGTACTTC.

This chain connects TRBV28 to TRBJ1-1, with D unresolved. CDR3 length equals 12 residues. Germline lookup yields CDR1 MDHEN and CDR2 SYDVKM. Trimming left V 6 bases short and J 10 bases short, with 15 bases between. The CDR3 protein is CASSSDPPGAFF. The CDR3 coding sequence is TGTGCCAGCAGCTCGGACCCCCCTGGAGCTTTCTTT.

The CDR3 DNA is TGTGCCAGCAGTTACACCACAGGGGGAAGGGAATATGGCTACACCTTC. The encoded protein is CASSYTTGGREYGYTF. The chain has TRBV6-5 and TRBJ1-2; 8 nucleotides align to TRBD1. CDR1 MNHEY and CDR2 SVGAGI come from the germline V gene. CDR3 size: 16 residues. V lost 2 bases to trimming and J lost 5 bases; unmatched junction nucleotides: 10.

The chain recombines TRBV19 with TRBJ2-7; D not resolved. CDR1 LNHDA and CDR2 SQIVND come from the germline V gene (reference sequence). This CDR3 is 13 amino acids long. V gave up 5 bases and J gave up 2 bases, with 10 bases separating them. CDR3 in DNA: TGTGCCAGTAGTGGAAACAGAGCCTACGAGCAGTACTTC. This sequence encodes CASSGNRAYEQYF.

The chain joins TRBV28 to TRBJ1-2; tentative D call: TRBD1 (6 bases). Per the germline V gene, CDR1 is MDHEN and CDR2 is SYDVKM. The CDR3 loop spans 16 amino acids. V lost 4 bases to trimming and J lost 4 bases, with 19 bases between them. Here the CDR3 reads CASSSPGQNGGYGYTF. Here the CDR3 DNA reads TGTGCCAGCAGTTCACCCGGACAGAATGGGGGCTATGGCTACACCTTC.

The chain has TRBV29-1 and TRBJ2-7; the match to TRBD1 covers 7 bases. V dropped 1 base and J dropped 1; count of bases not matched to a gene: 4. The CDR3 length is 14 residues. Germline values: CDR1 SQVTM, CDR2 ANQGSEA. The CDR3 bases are TGCAGCGTTGAAGGGCCGGGACAGTCCTACGAGCAGTACTTC. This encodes CSVEGPGQSYEQYF.

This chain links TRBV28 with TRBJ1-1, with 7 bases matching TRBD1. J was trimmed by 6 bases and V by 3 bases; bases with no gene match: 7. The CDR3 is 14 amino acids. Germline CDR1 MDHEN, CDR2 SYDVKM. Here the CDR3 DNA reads TGTGCCAGCAGTTTCCCACAGGGGAAGGCTGAAGCTTTCTTT. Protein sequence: CASSFPQGKAEAFF. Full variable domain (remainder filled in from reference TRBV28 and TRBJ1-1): DVKVTQSSRYLVKRTGEKVFLECVQDMDHENMFWYRQDPGLGLRLIYFSYDVKMKEKGDIPEGYSVSREKKERFSLILESASTNQTSMYLCASSFPQGKAEAFFGQGTRLTVV.

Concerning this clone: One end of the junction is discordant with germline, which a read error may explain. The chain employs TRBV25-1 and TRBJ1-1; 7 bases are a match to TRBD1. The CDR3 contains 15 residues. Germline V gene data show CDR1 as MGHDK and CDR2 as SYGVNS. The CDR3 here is CAGSSHRGIDTEAFF. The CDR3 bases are TGTGCCGGCAGTTCCCACAGGGGAATCGACACTGAAGCTTTCTTT.

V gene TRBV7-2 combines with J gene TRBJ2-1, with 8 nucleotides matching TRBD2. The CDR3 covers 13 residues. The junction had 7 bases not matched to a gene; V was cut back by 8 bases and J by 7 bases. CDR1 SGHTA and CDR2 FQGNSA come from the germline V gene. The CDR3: CASGREGRNEQFF. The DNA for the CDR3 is TGTGCCAGCGGTCGGGAGGGGAGGAATGAGCAGTTCTTC.

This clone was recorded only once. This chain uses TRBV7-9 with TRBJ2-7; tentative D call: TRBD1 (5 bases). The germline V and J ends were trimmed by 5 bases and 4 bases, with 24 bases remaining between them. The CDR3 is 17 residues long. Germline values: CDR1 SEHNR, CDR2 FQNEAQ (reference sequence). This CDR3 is CASSPGLGSGLGYEQYF. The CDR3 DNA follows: TGTGCCAGCAGCCCTGGGTTGGGGTCAGGGCTCGGTTACGAGCAGTACTTC.

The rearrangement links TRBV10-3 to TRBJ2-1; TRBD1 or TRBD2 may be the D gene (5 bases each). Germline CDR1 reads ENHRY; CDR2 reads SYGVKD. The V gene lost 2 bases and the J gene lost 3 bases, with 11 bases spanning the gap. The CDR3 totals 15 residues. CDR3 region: CAISEEGRYYNEQFF. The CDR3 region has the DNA TGTGCCATCAGTGAGGAGGGGCGGTACTACAATGAGCAGTTCTTC.

This chain's CDR3 is CASSSASGPDAITQYF. In DNA form, the CDR3 reads TGTGCCAGCAGCTCAGCCAGCGGGCCCGATGCAATTACGCAGTATTTT. This sequence joins TRBV11-3 and TRBJ2-3, with a tentative D call TRBD2 (6 bases). V dropped 4 bases and J dropped 8 bases, with 22 bases sitting between them. This CDR3 spans 16 amino acids. The V gene's germline CDR1 is SGHNT and CDR2 YENEEA.